This T cell receptor (beta chain) was retrieved from a study of blood T cell repertoires in COVID-19. Study-wide background: Samples taken during acute and convalescent COVID-19 were collected in the United States, Italy and Spain.

This CDR3 is 14 amino acids long. The germline gives CDR1 SGHNT, CDR2 YYREEE (reference sequence). The V end lost 4 bases, the J end lost 7 bases, and 15 bases lay between the germline ends. Sequenced by immunoSEQ multiplex PCR; TCRdb stores in-frame clones only, minus some. This table has around 80,000 clones, about 68% appearing once. This clonotype was obtained from a middle-aged man with active or convalescent COVID-19. V and J are TRBV5-4 and TRBJ2-1, with a weak D call TRBD2 (6 bases). Sample: peripheral blood. CDR3 sequence (DNA): TGTGCCAGCAGCCCATGGCGGGAAGGAAATGAGCAGTTCTTC. Its translation: CASSPWREGNEQFF.